What follows is one TCR beta chain and its context. This specimen belongs to a study of blood T cell repertoires in COVID-19. Turning to the study itself: The analysed material was cDNA or gDNA that came from T cells, B-cell-depleted T cells, or PBMCs.

Assay: immunoSEQ multiplex PCR; the TCRdb copy retains only in-frame clones and omits some. The sample has a few hundred thousand clones; 86% are singletons. The CDR3 runs 16 residues. With 0 bases clipped from V and 3 bases from J, the junction kept 7 bases outside the gene matches. From germline, CDR1 is SGHRS and CDR2 YFSETQ. The rearrangement joins TRBV5-1 to TRBJ2-3; 7 nucleotides line up with TRBD1. The TCR was taken from a young man with active or convalescent COVID-19. Sequencing was done on a sample of peripheral blood. CDR3 nucleotide sequence: TGCGCCAGCAGCTTGGAGACAGGGCGGGCGACAGATACGCAGTATTTT. Its protein is CASSLETGRATDTQYF.